This passage covers 32 T cell receptor beta chains from one sample sequenced in a study of cytomegalovirus exposure and HLA in healthy donors. The PCR made use of 60 Vbeta and 13 Jbeta primers. The data were produced by immunoSEQ multiplex PCR, yet TCRdb's version contains in-frame clones alone and is incomplete. The table records some 170,000 clones, about 72% of them present only once. Material: PBMCs. The origin of the receptors is a man aged 30 to 45 in good health and CMV-seropositive.

V is TRBV19 and J is TRBJ2-4; 7 bases agree with TRBD1. J gave up 3 bases and V 4 bases, and 6 bases lay outside the gene matches. The CDR3 consists of 15 residues. Looked up from germline, CDR1 is LNHDA and CDR2 is SQIVND (reference sequence). In nucleotides, the CDR3 is TGTGCCAGTAGTACCTCTACAGGGGTCAAAAACATTCAGTACTTC. Translated, it gives CASSTSTGVKNIQYF.

The chain links TRBV9 to TRBJ2-2, with TRBD1 identical over 8 bases. In germline, CDR1 is SGDLS, CDR2 YYNGEE. With V trimmed by 4 bases and J by 9 bases, 5 bases remained unmatched. The CDR3 has 13 residues. This CDR3 is CASSPDRGRELFF. As DNA, the CDR3 is TGTGCCAGCAGCCCCGACAGGGGTAGGGAGCTGTTTTTT.

The V call is TRBV10-3, the J call TRBJ2-7; D is possibly TRBD1 (6 bases). Trimming stripped 8 bases from V and 1 base from J, with 9 bases between. The germline gives CDR1 ENHRY, CDR2 SYGVKD. The CDR3 spans 12 residues. CDR3 protein: CAIGQTSYEQYF. As DNA, the CDR3 is TGTGCCATCGGACAGACATCCTACGAGCAGTACTTC.

With regard to this clone: The identical CDR3 is also encoded by other nucleotide sequences in the sample. This sequence joins TRBV5-1 and TRBJ2-7, with D possibly TRBD1 on 6 matching bases. Germline-derived CDR1 and CDR2 are SGHRS and YFSETQ. The CDR3 spans 14 residues. V lost 4 bases, J lost 3 bases, and 14 bases lay in between. The CDR3 DNA follows: TGCGCCAGCAGCCCACAGGGTCAGGGCTACGAGCAGTACTTC. Its protein is CASSPQGQGYEQYF. Variable domain in full (rest from reference TRBV5-1 and TRBJ2-7): KAGVTQTPRYLIKTRGQQVTLSCSPISGHRSVSWYQQTPGQGLQFLFEYFSETQRNKGNFPGRFSGRQFSNSRSEMNVSTLELGDSALYLCASSPQGQGYEQYFGPGTRLTVT.

The chain recombines TRBV5-4 with TRBJ2-1, with D perhaps matching TRBD1 (6 bases). V was trimmed by 4 bases and J by 0 bases, leaving 11 bases between them. The CDR3 runs to 15 residues. Germline CDR1 and CDR2: SGHNT and YYREEE (reference sequence). The CDR3 reads CASSQQGISYNEQFF. CDR3 DNA: TGTGCCAGCAGCCAACAGGGTATCTCCTACAATGAGCAGTTCTTC.

This clone was seen more than once but under ten times. The J gene is TRBJ2-2, the V gene TRBV2; D might be TRBD1 (5 bases). The CDR3 sequence is 14 residues long. Trimming shortened V by 6 bases and J by 4 bases, and 12 bases separated the two germline ends. Germline lookup yields CDR1 SNHLY and CDR2 FYNNEI. CDR3 bases: TGTGCCAGCAGGGACATAGCTCGCACCGGGGAGCTGTTTTTT. It codes for CASRDIARTGELFF.

V usage is TRBV7-9 and J usage is TRBJ1-2; unclear D gene. V was pared by 4 bases and J by 6 bases, with 18 bases between. The CDR3 loop spans 15 amino acids. The germline CDR1 and CDR2 sequences are SEHNR and FQNEAQ (reference sequence). The DNA of the CDR3 is TGTGCCAGCAGCTCGGTCGGGAGAAGGTTGGATGGCTACACCTTC. Translated, it gives CASSSVGRRLDGYTF.

V usage is TRBV7-2 and J usage is TRBJ1-6, with D hard to call. The CDR3 runs 16 residues. Germline V lookup: CDR1 SGHTA, CDR2 FQGNSA. Trimming took off 1 base at V and 0 bases at J, with 7 bases between the two ends. The CDR3 region is CASSLVPSSYNSPLHF. The CDR3 bases are TGTGCCAGCAGCTTAGTACCTAGCTCCTATAATTCACCCCTCCACTTT.

The chain recombines TRBV7-2 with TRBJ2-2, with TRBD2 identical over 11 bases. J lost 0 bases, V lost 1 base, and 4 bases had no gene match. Germline V gene sequence: CDR1 SGHTA, CDR2 FQGNSA. CDR3 length equals 18 residues. The CDR3 coding sequence is TGTGCCAGCAGCTTAGTTAGCGGGGGGGCCGCGAACACCGGGGAGCTGTTTTTT. Protein product: CASSLVSGGAANTGELFF. The variable domain in full, completed from reference TRBV7-2 and TRBJ2-2, reads GAGVSQSPSNKVTEKGKDVELRCDPISGHTALYWYRQSLGQGLEFLIYFQGNSAPDKSGLPSDRFSAERTGGSVSTLTIQRTQQEDSAVYLCASSLVSGGAANTGELFFGEGSRLTVL.

J is TRBJ2-1 and V is TRBV27, with 14 bases that match TRBD2. This CDR3 spans 17 amino acids. Germline V gene data show CDR1 as MNHEY and CDR2 as SMNVEV (reference sequence). Trimming took 5 bases from V and 4 from J; bases not matched to a gene: 7. The CDR3 is CASSGTSGGNQYNEQFF. In DNA, the CDR3 is TGTGCCAGCAGTGGGACTAGCGGGGGCAATCAATACAATGAGCAGTTCTTC.

V gene TRBV19 combines with J gene TRBJ1-1; D uncertain. The CDR3 has 15 amino acids. Trimming removed 5 bases at V and 3 bases at J, with 16 bases between. Germline lookup yields CDR1 LNHDA and CDR2 SQIVND (reference sequence). The CDR3: CASSPRHVMDTEAFF. As DNA, the CDR3 is TGTGCCAGTAGTCCACGACATGTCATGGACACTGAAGCTTTCTTT.

The V gene is TRBV9, the J gene TRBJ1-5; a weak D match, TRBD1 (6 bases). V gave up 3 bases and J gave up 2 bases, with 12 bases separating them. This CDR3 region has 15 residues. The germline V gene has CDR1 SGDLS and CDR2 YYNGEE. The CDR3 DNA sequence: TGTGCCAGCAGCGAGGGGGGGATGGGCAATCAGCCCCAGCATTTT. Translation: CASSEGGMGNQPQHF.

This rearrangement joins TRBV9 to TRBJ2-3; TRBD2 aligns across 13 bases. Germline CDR1 and CDR2: SGDLS and YYNGEE. Trimming cost V 4 bases and J 2 bases; bases outside gene matches: 7. The CDR3 has 17 residues. The DNA of the CDR3 is TGTGCCAGCAGCCCCGGGACTAGCGGGACGAACACAGATACGCAGTATTTT. Translating gives CASSPGTSGTNTDTQYF.

The J gene is TRBJ2-5, the V gene TRBV6-5, with 10 bases matching TRBD1. The CDR3 runs to 15 residues. The V segment lost 0 bases and the J segment 5 bases; nucleotides outside the gene matches: 3. Germline values: CDR1 MNHEY, CDR2 SVGAGI. The CDR3 sequence: CASSYSTGGDETQYF. The CDR3 DNA reads TGTGCCAGCAGTTACTCGACAGGGGGCGATGAGACCCAGTACTTC.

The J gene is TRBJ2-1, the V gene TRBV6-6; 11 bases match TRBD2. CDR3 size: 14 residues. Per the germline V gene, CDR1 is MNHNY and CDR2 is SVGAGI (reference sequence). The trim removed 5 bases at V and 10 bases at J, leaving 7 bases unmatched. CDR3 sequence reads: CASSDSGGAREQFF. Here the CDR3 DNA reads TGTGCCAGCAGTGATAGCGGGGGGGCTCGGGAGCAGTTCTTC.

By share, this clone ranks as medium-sized (0.01 to 0.1%). V gene TRBV7-9 combines with J gene TRBJ1-1; D perhaps matches TRBD1 (6 bases). Trimming removed 3 bases at V and 5 bases at J, with 10 bases between. There are 13 residues in the CDR3. Germline V gives CDR1 SEHNR, CDR2 FQNEAQ (reference sequence). The CDR3 nucleotides are TGTGCCAGCAGCTTGGGGGCGACTACTGAAGCTTTCTTT. Its translation: CASSLGATTEAFF.

The J gene is TRBJ2-7, the V gene TRBV28, with D unclear. This CDR3 has 16 amino acids. Germline CDR1 reads MDHEN; CDR2 reads SYDVKM. Trimming left V 10 bases short and J 6 bases short, with 28 bases between. Here the CDR3 reads CATRFKVLRSHLEQYF. The CDR3 DNA reads as TGTGCCACCCGGTTTAAGGTTTTACGTAGCCACCTCGAGCAGTACTTC.

The V call is TRBV7-2, the J call TRBJ2-5; tentatively, D is TRBD1 (5 bases). Germline lookup yields CDR1 SGHTA and CDR2 FQGNSA. The CDR3 spans 15 residues. Trimming left V 5 bases short and J 2 bases short, with 15 bases between. The CDR3 coding sequence is TGTGCCAGCAGCAGACAGTCGGCCCTTCAAGAGACCCAGTACTTC. This sequence encodes CASSRQSALQETQYF.

The chain employs TRBV5-4 and TRBJ2-1; a possible D gene is TRBD1 (5 bases). The V gene's germline CDR1 is SGHNT and CDR2 YYREEE (reference sequence). The CDR3 loop spans 16 amino acids. V was pared by 0 bases and J by 3 bases, with 13 bases between. The CDR3 nucleotides are TGTGCCAGCAGCTTGGACAGGTCCATGAACTACAATGAGCAGTTCTTC. Residues: CASSLDRSMNYNEQFF.

The chain is built from TRBV9 and TRBJ1-4; 7 positions match TRBD1. In germline, CDR1 is SGDLS, CDR2 YYNGEE. The trim removed 3 bases at V and 8 bases at J, leaving 7 bases unmatched. The CDR3 runs to 14 residues. The CDR3, as DNA: TGTGCCAGCAGCGCCGGGACAGTTTTCGAAAAACTGTTTTTT. This codes for CASSAGTVFEKLFF.

This chain connects TRBV27 to TRBJ2-7; TRBD1 is a possible D gene (5 bases). The V and J ends lost 5 bases and 4 bases respectively, with 15 bases between them. Germline CDR1 reads MNHEY; CDR2 reads SMNVEV (reference sequence). The CDR3 extends over 14 amino acids. The CDR3, as DNA: TGTGCCAGCAGTCTAGGAATTGGGGCTTACGAGCAGTACTTC. Translation gives CASSLGIGAYEQYF.

Here the CDR3 reads CASSRPSDGDEKLFF. In DNA, the CDR3 is TGTGCCAGCTCACGTCCGTCGGACGGGGATGAAAAACTGTTTTTT. V and J are TRBV18 and TRBJ1-4; D not resolved. Germline loops: CDR1 KGHSH, CDR2 LQKENI. There are 15 residues in the CDR3. Trimming left V 4 bases short and J 6 bases short, with 15 bases between.

This clone showed up just a few times. This chain links TRBV11-2 with TRBJ2-7; TRBD2 matches 10 bases. Germline V gene sequence: CDR1 SGHAT, CDR2 FQNNGV. After removal of 8 bases from V and 0 bases from J, the junction contained 4 bases not matched to a gene. The CDR3 has 14 residues. The CDR3 bases are TGTGCCAGCCGAATAGCGGGGGGCTCCTACGAGCAGTACTTC. Residues: CASRIAGGSYEQYF. Variable domain in full (rest from reference TRBV11-2 and TRBJ2-7): EAGVAQSPRYKIIEKRQSVAFWCNPISGHATLYWYQQILGQGPKLLIQFQNNGVVDDSQLPKDRFSAERLKGVDSTLKIQPAKLEDSAVYLCASRIAGGSYEQYFGPGTRLTVT.

In this sample, this clone turned up a few times. This chain connects TRBV6-7 to TRBJ1-3, with D perhaps TRBD1 (6 bases). TRBV6-7 falls under the ORF class, with uncertain function. V was pared by 0 bases and J by 6 bases, with 15 bases between. The length of the CDR3 is 16 residues. Here the CDR3 DNA reads TGTGCCAGCAGTTACTCGCTCAGGGGCAGGGAAAACACCATATATTTT. Its translation is CASSYSLRGRENTIYF.

The chain couples TRBV2 to TRBJ1-1; D is possibly TRBD1 (6 bases). The V and J ends lost 3 bases and 1 base respectively, with 12 bases between them. The CDR3 covers 15 residues. CDR1 is SNHLY and CDR2 is FYNNEI in the germline V gene. In nucleotides, the CDR3 is TGTGCCAGCAGTGAGATACAGGGCGGGAACACTGAAGCTTTCTTT. It codes for CASSEIQGGNTEAFF.

The CDR3 sequence is CASSRGGQGVSPLHF. In nucleotides, the CDR3 is TGCGCCAGCAGCCGCGGGGGACAGGGAGTATCACCCCTCCACTTT. This chain uses TRBV4-3 with TRBJ1-6, with 9 bases that match TRBD1. Trimming removed 4 bases from V and 10 bases from J; junction bases left unmatched: 8. CDR3 length: 15 residues. Looked up from germline, CDR1 is LGHNA and CDR2 is YSLEER.

The table lists this clone with a count of one. V and J are TRBV13 and TRBJ2-7; 9 bases fit TRBD1. Germline values: CDR1 PRHDT, CDR2 FYEKMQ (reference sequence). V lost 5 bases, J lost 3 bases, and 5 bases stayed unmatched. The CDR3 has 14 amino acids. Here the CDR3 DNA reads TGTGCCAGCAGCCCCGGGACAGGGATCTACGAGCAGTACTTC. This encodes CASSPGTGIYEQYF.

This chain joins TRBV28 and TRBJ2-1; 7 nucleotides agree with TRBD2. After removal of 6 bases from V and 6 bases from J, the junction contained 11 bases not matched to a gene. The germline gives CDR1 MDHEN, CDR2 SYDVKM. The CDR3 spans 15 residues. CDR3 coding DNA: TGTGCCAGCAGCCGCCCTGGGGAGGGACGCAATGAGCAGTTCTTC. Translating it yields CASSRPGEGRNEQFF.

V is TRBV18 and J is TRBJ2-5; D may be TRBD2 (5 bases). CDR1 and CDR2 from the germline V gene are KGHSH and LQKENI. Trimming removed 9 bases at V and 0 bases at J, with 20 bases between. CDR3 size: 16 residues. This chain's CDR3 is CASQTPEAKYQETQYF. CDR3 sequence (DNA): TGTGCCAGTCAAACCCCGGAGGCGAAGTACCAAGAGACCCAGTACTTC.

For this clone: The junction shows a germline mismatch at one end, possibly a read error. Different DNA sequences within this sample yield the same CDR3. As DNA, the CDR3 is TGTGCCAGCAGTGACGGAGGTGGCTACACCTTT. The encoded protein is CASSDGGGYTF. V and J are TRBV6-4 and TRBJ1-2; the D is unclear. The CDR3 consists of 11 residues. CDR1 and CDR2 (germline): MRHNA, SNTAGT.

The chain links TRBV5-6 to TRBJ1-2; 8 bases agree with TRBD1. Unmatched junction bases numbered 2, after V lost 4 bases and J lost 3 bases. Germline V gives CDR1 SGHDT, CDR2 YYEEEE. CDR3 length equals 13 residues. The CDR3: CASSVTGDYGYTF. The DNA of the CDR3 is TGTGCCAGCAGCGTGACAGGGGACTATGGCTACACCTTC.

This clone was picked up a small number of times. V and J are TRBV5-1 and TRBJ1-4, with TRBD1 as a possible D gene (5 bases). The CDR3 extends over 15 amino acids. Per germline, CDR1 SGHRS and CDR2 YFSETQ. V was shortened by 0 bases and J by 6 bases, with 12 bases between the two germline ends. The chain's CDR3 is CASSLVGAMDEKLFF. DNA for the CDR3: TGCGCCAGCAGCTTGGTTGGGGCTATGGATGAAAAACTGTTTTTT.